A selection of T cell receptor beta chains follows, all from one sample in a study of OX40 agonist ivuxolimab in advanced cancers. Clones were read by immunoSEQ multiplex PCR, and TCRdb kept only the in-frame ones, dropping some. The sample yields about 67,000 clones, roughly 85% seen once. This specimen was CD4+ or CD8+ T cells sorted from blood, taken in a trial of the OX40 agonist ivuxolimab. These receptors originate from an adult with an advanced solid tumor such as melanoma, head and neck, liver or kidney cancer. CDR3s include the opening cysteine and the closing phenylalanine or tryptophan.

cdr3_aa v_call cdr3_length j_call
CASSVDRGSDTQYF TRBV6-1 14 TRBJ2-3
CASSPLRSGANVLTF TRBV25-1 15 TRBJ2-6
CASSIVGHSTDTQYF TRBV19 15 TRBJ2-3
CASSKGVVAVQETQYF TRBV7-2 16 TRBJ2-5
CASSSTSGQRNQPQHF TRBV11-2 16 TRBJ1-5
CASSLTGGNEQFF TRBV7-2 13 TRBJ2-1
CASSVAGQGEIYEQYF TRBV9 16 TRBJ2-7
CASSAPGPNQPQHF TRBV6-1 14 TRBJ1-5
CAITVGTEAFF TRBV10-3 11 TRBJ1-1
CACSGTRETQYF TRBV28 12 TRBJ2-5
CASSRGKRGGMNEQFF TRBV7-2 16 TRBJ2-1
CASSLDGIGGRETQYF TRBV11-3 16 TRBJ2-5
CASSPTGQGIGELFF TRBV9 15 TRBJ2-2
CASSPLAGVQETQYF TRBV7-3 15 TRBJ2-5
CASSVDPGKETQYF TRBV9 14 TRBJ2-5
CASSLALHVSYNEQFF TRBV5-1 16 TRBJ2-1
CASSPFGGYEQYF TRBV18 13 TRBJ2-7
CASRGTREESSSPLHF TRBV2 16 TRBJ1-6
CATSRPTRGRGDTQYF TRBV15 16 TRBJ2-3
CASSAGYREWFGYTF TRBV28 15 TRBJ1-2
CASSLGPAGASYEQYF TRBV11-2 16 TRBJ2-7
CASSIVGQNQPQHF TRBV19 14 TRBJ1-5